A selection of T cell receptor beta chains follows, all from one sample in a study of blood T cell repertoires in COVID-19. Libraries were prepared by immunoSEQ multiplex PCR; TCRdb keeps only in-frame clonotypes and omits some of them. The sample comprises 150,000 to 250,000 clones, roughly 84% of which are singletons, and 6.5% to 9.5% rests with the top ten. The specimen sequenced was PBMCs or T cells enriched from blood (not recorded which). These receptors originate from a middle-aged man who had recovered from COVID-19. Each CDR3 is given with its conserved first and last residue. The order of the fields is V gene, clone size, J gene, CDR3 protein. Clone size, where shown, is once, few, many, or a class for clones that have expanded.

TRBV9,NA,TRBJ2-1,CASSAPSGVWEQFF
TRBV27,once,TRBJ2-1,CASSLPSGGVNNEQFF
TRBV15,NA,TRBJ2-7,CATSRGDSYEQYF
TRBV6-5,once,TRBJ1-6,CASTWGGSLSSPLHF
TRBV2,NA,TRBJ2-3,CASAGRGGSTDTQYF
TRBV6-5,NA,TRBJ1-1,CASSLQASDTEAFF
TRBV7-9,NA,TRBJ1-2,CASSPGTGWAPYGYTF
TRBV29-1,NA,TRBJ2-1,CSVRDGDEQFF
TRBV4-3,NA,TRBJ2-1,CASSQILERGNSEQFF
TRBV28,NA,TRBJ1-2,CASREGSNYGYTF
TRBV12-3/TRBV12-4,NA,TRBJ1-3,CASSFYGNTIYF
TRBV7-9,NA,TRBJ2-5,CASSSGTGRQTQYF
TRBV30,NA,TRBJ1-2,CAGQGQQENLPYGYTF
TRBV19,NA,TRBJ2-3,CASSIAGGRGDTQYF
TRBV2,once,TRBJ1-1,CASSEGELNTEAFF
TRBV5-8,NA,TRBJ2-1,CASSPKGRGSYGEQFF
TRBV10-3,once,TRBJ1-6,CAISPGTVNSPLHF
TRBV7-8,NA,TRBJ2-1,CASSLAGGASNEQFF
TRBV5-4,NA,TRBJ1-3,CASSARGISGNTIYF
TRBV6-5,NA,TRBJ1-2,CASSQKRNYGYTF
TRBV6-6,NA,TRBJ1-1,CASTTANTEAFF
TRBV30,NA,TRBJ1-2,CAWSGQGISGYTF
TRBV2,NA,TRBJ2-5,CASTWTSGGKETQYF
TRBV28,NA,TRBJ1-2,CASGSVAGGRGTNYGYTF
TRBV10-3,NA,TRBJ1-2,CAISESGRVGYGYTF
TRBV5-4,NA,TRBJ1-2,CASSLGWTNSGSGYTF
TRBV5-1,NA,TRBJ1-2,CASSLAGTGAYGYTF
TRBV12-3/TRBV12-4,NA,TRBJ1-3,CASSFWTSHTIYF
TRBV2,NA,TRBJ1-1,CASNSLMNTEAFF
TRBV5-4,NA,TRBJ1-2,CASSLAGVDGYTF
TRBV7-6,once,TRBJ1-2,CASSLTGGYTF
TRBV3-1/TRBV3-2,NA,TRBJ1-2,CASSQDRSMGGYTF
TRBV4-3,NA,TRBJ1-6,CASSSAGLPLHF
TRBV19,NA,TRBJ2-3,CASSSAGRPDTQYF
TRBV5-4,NA,TRBJ2-1,CASRRDREVSYNEQFF
TRBV2,NA,TRBJ1-4,CAGTRETNEKLFF
TRBV20-1,once,TRBJ2-3,CSASRKRLGLTVNTQYF
TRBV11-2,NA,TRBJ2-1,CASSLVRGRVGEQFF
TRBV28,NA,TRBJ2-3,CASSFRLAGGADTQYF
TRBV19,NA,TRBJ1-1,CASSMGGTGNTEAFF
TRBV4-1,NA,TRBJ2-1,CASSVQGLGNEQFF
TRBV2,NA,TRBJ2-5,CASGGLAGGPQETQYF
TRBV18,once,TRBJ2-2,CASSPPYGRKNTGELFF
TRBV7-2,once,TRBJ1-1,CASSSTLGTGGNTEAFF
TRBV28,NA,TRBJ1-5,CASSNLVQPQHF
TRBV13,NA,TRBJ2-1,CASSLKRGGYNEQFF
TRBV6-1,once,TRBJ2-1,CASSDGGGADEQFF
TRBV5-6,NA,TRBJ1-3,CASSRLGEGGVGNTIYF
TRBV6-4,NA,TRBJ1-1,CASSAVPGQGEAFF
TRBV11-2,NA,TRBJ1-2,CASSLRGILKPNYGYTF
TRBV10-3,NA,TRBJ1-1,CAITSDRRIAFF
TRBV4-2,NA,TRBJ2-7,CASSPGQIGDEQYF
TRBV28,NA,TRBJ2-5,CASSLGDREGETQYF
TRBV18,NA,TRBJ1-2,CASSPGTGGYGYTF